A single T cell receptor (beta chain) is shown here with its context. This specimen belongs to a study of blood T cell repertoires in COVID-19. At the level of the study: PBMCs, B-cell-depleted T cells, or T cells provided the cDNA or gDNA that made up the material.

This CDR3 is built from 12 residues. Germline CDR1 SGHDN, CDR2 FVKESK. Trimming removed 4 bases from V and 6 bases from J, with 8 bases in between. Repertoires were generated with immunoSEQ multiplex PCR, while TCRdb's copy carries only in-frame clones and drops some. The table shows about 200,000 clones, with about 80% occurring only once. No more than 2 weeks before study entry, exposed participants had met a case of COVID-19. This clonotype was obtained from a woman between 45 and 65 years old who had been exposed to COVID-19. Sequenced input: PBMCs or T cells enriched from blood (not recorded which). The chain combines TRBV14 with TRBJ2-3; no definite D call. The CDR3 nucleotides read TGTGCCAGCAGCCCCCACGGGGATACGCAGTATTTT. Translation gives CASSPHGDTQYF. Full variable domain (remainder filled in from reference TRBV14 and TRBJ2-3): EAGVTQFPSHSVIEKGQTVTLRCDPISGHDNLYWYRRVMGKEIKFLLHFVKESKQDESGMPNNRFLAERTGGTYSTLKVQPAELEDSGVYFCASSPHGDTQYFGPGTRLTVL.